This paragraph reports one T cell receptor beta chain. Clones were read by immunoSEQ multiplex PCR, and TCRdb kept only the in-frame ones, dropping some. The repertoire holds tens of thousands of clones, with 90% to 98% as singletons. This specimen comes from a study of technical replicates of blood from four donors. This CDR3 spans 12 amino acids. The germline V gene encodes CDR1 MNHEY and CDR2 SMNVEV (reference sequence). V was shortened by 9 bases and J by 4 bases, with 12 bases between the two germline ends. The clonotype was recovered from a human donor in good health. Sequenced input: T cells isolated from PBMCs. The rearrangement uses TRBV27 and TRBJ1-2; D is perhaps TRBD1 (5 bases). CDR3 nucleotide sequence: TGTGCCAGTAAGGGGCGAGGCTATGGCTACACCTTC. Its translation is CASKGRGYGYTF.